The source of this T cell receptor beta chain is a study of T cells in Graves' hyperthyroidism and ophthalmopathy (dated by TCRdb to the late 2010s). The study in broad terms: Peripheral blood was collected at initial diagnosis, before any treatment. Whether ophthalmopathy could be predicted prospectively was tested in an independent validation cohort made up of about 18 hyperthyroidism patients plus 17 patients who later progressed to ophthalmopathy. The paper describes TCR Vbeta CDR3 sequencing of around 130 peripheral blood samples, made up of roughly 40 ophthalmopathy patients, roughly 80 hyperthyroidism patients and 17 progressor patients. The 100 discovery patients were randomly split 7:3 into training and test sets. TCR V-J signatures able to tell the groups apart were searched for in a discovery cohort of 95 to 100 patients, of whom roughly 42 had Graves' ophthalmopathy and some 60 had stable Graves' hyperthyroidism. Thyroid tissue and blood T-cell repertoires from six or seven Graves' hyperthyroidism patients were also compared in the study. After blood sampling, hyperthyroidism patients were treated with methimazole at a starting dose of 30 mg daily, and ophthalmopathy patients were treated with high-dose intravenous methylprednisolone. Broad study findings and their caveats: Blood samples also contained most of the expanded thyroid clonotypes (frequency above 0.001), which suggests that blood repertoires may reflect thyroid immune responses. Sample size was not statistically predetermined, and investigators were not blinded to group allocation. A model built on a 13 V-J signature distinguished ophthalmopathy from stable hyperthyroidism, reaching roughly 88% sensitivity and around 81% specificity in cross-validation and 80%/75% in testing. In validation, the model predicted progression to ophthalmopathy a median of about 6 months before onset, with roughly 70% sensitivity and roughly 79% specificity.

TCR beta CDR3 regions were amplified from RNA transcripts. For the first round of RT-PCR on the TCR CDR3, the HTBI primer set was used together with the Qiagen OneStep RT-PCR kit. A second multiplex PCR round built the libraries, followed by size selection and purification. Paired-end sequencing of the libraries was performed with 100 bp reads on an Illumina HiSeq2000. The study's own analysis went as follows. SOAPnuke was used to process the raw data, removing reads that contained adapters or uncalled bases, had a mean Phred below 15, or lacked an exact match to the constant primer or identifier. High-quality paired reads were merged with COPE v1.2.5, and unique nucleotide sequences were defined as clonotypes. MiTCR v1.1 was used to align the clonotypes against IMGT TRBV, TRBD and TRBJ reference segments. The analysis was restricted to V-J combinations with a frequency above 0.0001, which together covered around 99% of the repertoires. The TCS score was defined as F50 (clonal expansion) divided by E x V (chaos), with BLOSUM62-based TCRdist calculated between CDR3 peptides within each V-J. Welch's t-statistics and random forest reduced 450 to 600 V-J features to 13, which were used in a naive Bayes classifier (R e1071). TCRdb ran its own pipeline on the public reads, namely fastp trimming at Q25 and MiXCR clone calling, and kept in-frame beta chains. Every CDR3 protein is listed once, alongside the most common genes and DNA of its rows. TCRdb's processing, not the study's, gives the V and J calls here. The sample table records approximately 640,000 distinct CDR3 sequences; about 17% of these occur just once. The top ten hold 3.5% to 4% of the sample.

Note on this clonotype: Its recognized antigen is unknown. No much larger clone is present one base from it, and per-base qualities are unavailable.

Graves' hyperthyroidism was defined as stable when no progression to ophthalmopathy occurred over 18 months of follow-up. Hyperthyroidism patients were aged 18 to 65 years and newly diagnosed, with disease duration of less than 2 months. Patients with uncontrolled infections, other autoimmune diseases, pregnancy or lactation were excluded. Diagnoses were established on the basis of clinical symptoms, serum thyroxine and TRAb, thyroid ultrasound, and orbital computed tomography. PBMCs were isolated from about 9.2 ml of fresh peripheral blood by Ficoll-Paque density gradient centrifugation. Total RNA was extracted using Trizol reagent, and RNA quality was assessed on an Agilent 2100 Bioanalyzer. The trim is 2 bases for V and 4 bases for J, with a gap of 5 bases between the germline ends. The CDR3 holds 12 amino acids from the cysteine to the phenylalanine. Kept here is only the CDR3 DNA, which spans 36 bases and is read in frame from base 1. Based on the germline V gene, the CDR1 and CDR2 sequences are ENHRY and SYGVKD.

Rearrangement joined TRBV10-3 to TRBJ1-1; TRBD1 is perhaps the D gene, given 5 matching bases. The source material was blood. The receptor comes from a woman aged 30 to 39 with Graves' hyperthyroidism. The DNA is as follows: TGTGCCATCAGTGAGAGGGGCACTGAAGCTTTCTTT. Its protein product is CAISERGTEAFF.